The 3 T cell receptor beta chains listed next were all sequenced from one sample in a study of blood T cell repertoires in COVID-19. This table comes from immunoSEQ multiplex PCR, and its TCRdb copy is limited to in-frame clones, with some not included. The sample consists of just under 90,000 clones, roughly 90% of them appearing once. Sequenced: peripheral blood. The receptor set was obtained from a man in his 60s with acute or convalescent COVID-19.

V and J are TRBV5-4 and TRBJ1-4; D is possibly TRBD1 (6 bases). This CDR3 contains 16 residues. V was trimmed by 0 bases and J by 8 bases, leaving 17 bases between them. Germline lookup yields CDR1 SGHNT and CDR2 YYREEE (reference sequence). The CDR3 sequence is CASSLGENRDDEKLFF. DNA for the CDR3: TGTGCCAGCAGCTTGGGGGAAAACAGGGACGACGAAAAACTGTTTTTT.

CDR3 region: CASSYSGGVDTEAFF. For the CDR3, the DNA is TGTGCCAGCAGTTACTCGGGAGGGGTGGACACTGAAGCTTTCTTT. This chain connects TRBV6-5 to TRBJ1-1, with D possibly matching TRBD1 (5 bases). Germline CDR1 MNHEY, CDR2 SVGAGI. This CDR3 is 15 amino acids long. The ends were cut back, 0 bases at V and 3 bases at J, with 11 bases in the middle.

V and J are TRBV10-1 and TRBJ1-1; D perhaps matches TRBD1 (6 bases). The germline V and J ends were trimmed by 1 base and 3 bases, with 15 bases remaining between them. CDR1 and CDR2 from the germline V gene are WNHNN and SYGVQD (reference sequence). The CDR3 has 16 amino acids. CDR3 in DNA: TGCGCCAGCAGTGAGTTTCAACAGGGCCCATACACTGAAGCTTTCTTT. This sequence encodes CASSEFQQGPYTEAFF.